Listed below are T cell receptor beta chains from one sample, sequenced in a study of T cell repertoires in cytomegalovirus infection. TCRdb used MiXCR to reprocess the reads, holding one entry per CDR3 protein. The table includes some 500,000 distinct CDR3 sequences, around 30% detected once. No cognate antigen is known for these TCRs. The source material was cultured PBMCs, sampled from culture after CMV antigen stimulation. These receptors were taken from a human donor in good health (CMV status not recorded). Some clones in this sample may be carry-over from other donors' samples. Both conserved end residues are part of each CDR3. Each record gives: V gene, J gene, CDR3 length, CDR3 protein.

v_gene: TRBV7-2
j_gene: TRBJ1-4
len: 15
CDR3aa: CASSLDGPGGEKLFF

v_gene: TRBV7-2
j_gene: TRBJ1-2
len: 17
CDR3aa: CASSLFTGALTNYGYTF

v_gene: TRBV7-8
j_gene: TRBJ1-1
len: 16
CDR3aa: CASSLGGMTMNTEAFF

v_gene: TRBV24-1
j_gene: TRBJ2-2
len: 14
CDR3aa: CATHPGQGAGELFF

v_gene: TRBV6-5
j_gene: TRBJ2-1
len: 16
CDR3aa: CASSKSSQGSYNEQFF

v_gene: TRBV19
j_gene: TRBJ2-5
len: 11
CDR3aa: CASSIQETQYF

v_gene: TRBV28
j_gene: TRBJ1-1
len: 11
CDR3aa: CASMAYTEAFF

v_gene: TRBV9
j_gene: TRBJ2-5
len: 13
CDR3aa: CASSDTSGETQYF

v_gene: TRBV6-2/TRBV6-3
j_gene: TRBJ2-2
len: 16
CDR3aa: CASNLAGGRNTGELFF

v_gene: TRBV7-2
j_gene: TRBJ2-5
len: 14
CDR3aa: CASSTGPSWETQYF

v_gene: TRBV7-8
j_gene: TRBJ2-4
len: 16
CDR3aa: CASRGSGWVARNIQYF

v_gene: TRBV4-2
j_gene: TRBJ2-1
len: 14
CDR3aa: CASRNLAQYNEQFF